Presented here are 6 T cell receptor beta chains from one specimen sequenced in a study of cytomegalovirus exposure and HLA in healthy donors. 13 Jbeta primers and 60 Vbeta primers were used for the PCR. Some clones are missing from TCRdb's copy, which holds only in-frame ones; the method was immunoSEQ multiplex PCR. Of about 150,000 clones in the sample, nearly 80% were seen once. The sample was PBMCs. All receptors come from a woman in her twenties or thirties in good health and CMV-seronegative.

The chain uses TRBV7-8 and TRBJ1-2; 7 nucleotides align to TRBD1. Germline CDR1 reads SGHVS; CDR2 reads FQNEAQ. The CDR3 totals 16 residues. V trimming: 5 bases; J trimming: 1 base; junction bases outside the gene matches: 10. The CDR3 DNA reads as TGTGCCAGCAGCCCCGCCCCGGGACAGAGTAACTATGGCTACACCTTC. As protein: CASSPAPGQSNYGYTF.

V gene TRBV6-5 combines with J gene TRBJ1-1; unclear D gene. Trimming pared 0 bases from V and 0 bases from J, leaving 11 bases between. Germline V gene data show CDR1 as MNHEY and CDR2 as SVGAGI. The CDR3 is 16 amino acids. The CDR3, as DNA: TGTGCCAGCAGTTACTCGGGTGGGCTTTTGAACACTGAAGCTTTCTTT. It specifies CASSYSGGLLNTEAFF.

This chain uses TRBV5-1 with TRBJ1-1; possible D gene TRBD1, 6 bases. Germline values: CDR1 SGHRS, CDR2 YFSETQ. The ends were cut back, 5 bases at V and 4 bases at J, with 15 bases in the middle. This CDR3 has 14 amino acids. CDR3 protein: CASSLGQGRTEAFF. The CDR3 DNA follows: TGCGCCAGCAGTCTGGGGCAGGGGCGCACTGAAGCTTTCTTT.

V is TRBV6-1 and J is TRBJ2-3, with 11 bases lining up with TRBD2. V was pared by 5 bases and J by 5 bases, with 6 bases of the junction left unmatched. The CDR3 is 15 amino acids. From germline, CDR1 is MNHNS and CDR2 SASEGT. The CDR3 protein is CASSPSGGYGDTQYF. The CDR3 coding sequence is TGTGCCAGCAGTCCTAGCGGGGGGTATGGAGATACGCAGTATTTT.

The rearrangement uses TRBV7-9 and TRBJ1-1; 9 bases align to TRBD1. The CDR3 has 16 residues. CDR1 is SEHNR, CDR2 FQNEAQ, per germline (reference sequence). J lost 1 base, V lost 1 base, and 4 bases had no gene match. Here the CDR3 reads CASSLGGTGKNTEAFF. CDR3 bases: TGTGCCAGCAGCTTAGGGGGGACAGGGAAGAACACTGAAGCTTTCTTT.

This clone was seen a few times. The CDR3 bases are TGTGCCAGCCAGATTGGGACAGGGGATTACGGCTACACCTTC. This translates into CASQIGTGDYGYTF. The genes are TRBV6-1 and TRBJ1-2; the match to TRBD1 covers 10 bases. The junction had 11 bases not matched to a gene; V was cut back by 8 bases and J by 8 bases. This CDR3 is 14 amino acids long. Germline CDR1 MNHNS, CDR2 SASEGT.